The next 23 T cell receptor beta chains were all read from a single sample in a study of technical replicates of blood from a handful of donors. Some clones are missing from TCRdb's copy, which holds only in-frame ones; the method was immunoSEQ multiplex PCR. The sample lists approximately 78,000 clones; just under 97% were seen once. The sequencing input was T cells isolated from PBMCs. These receptors all come from a human donor in good health.

The V call is TRBV5-1, the J call TRBJ2-1; 7 bases fit TRBD1. The CDR3 sequence is 17 residues long. Per the germline V gene, CDR1 is SGHRS and CDR2 is YFSETQ. The trim removed 7 bases at V and 5 bases at J, leaving 18 bases unmatched. The chain's CDR3 is CASRSQPGQRNHNEQFF. CDR3 DNA: TGCGCCAGCCGATCTCAACCGGGACAGCGAAACCACAATGAGCAGTTCTTC.

The chain employs TRBV7-8 and TRBJ1-2, with 9 bases lining up with TRBD1. J lost 12 bases, V lost 5 bases, and 13 bases had no gene match. Germline assignment: CDR1 SGHVS and CDR2 FQNEAQ. CDR3 size: 14 residues. In DNA, the CDR3 is TGTGCCAGCAGCCATTTCGGAGACAGGGGGGAAAACACCTTC. It yields the protein CASSHFGDRGENTF.

J is TRBJ2-7 and V is TRBV6-6; 9 bases are a match to TRBD2. V trimming: 0 bases; J trimming: 0 bases; junction bases outside the gene matches: 3. CDR3 length: 16 amino acids. Germline values: CDR1 MNHNY, CDR2 SVGAGI (reference sequence). The DNA for the CDR3 is TGTGCCAGCAGTTACTCGTCTAGCGGGAACTCCTACGAGCAGTACTTC. It is translated as CASSYSSSGNSYEQYF.

This rearrangement joins TRBV28 to TRBJ2-7, with TRBD1 matching 7 bases. With V trimmed by 6 bases and J by 4 bases, 12 bases remained unmatched. The germline V gene has CDR1 MDHEN and CDR2 SYDVKM. The CDR3 consists of 15 residues. CDR3 sequence reads: CASSSTGSGPYEQYF. For the CDR3, the DNA is TGTGCCAGCAGCTCGACAGGGTCAGGGCCTTACGAGCAGTACTTC.

The chain is built from TRBV11-2 and TRBJ2-1; possibly TRBD1 for D (5 bases). The germline CDR1 and CDR2 sequences are SGHAT and FQNNGV. The V and J ends lost 4 bases and 5 bases respectively, with 9 bases between them. The CDR3 consists of 13 residues. The CDR3 DNA sequence: TGTGCCAGCAGCTCCGACAGCGACAATGAGCAGTTCTTC. This translates into CASSSDSDNEQFF. The full variable domain, rest sourced from reference TRBV11-2 and TRBJ2-1, is EAGVAQSPRYKIIEKRQSVAFWCNPISGHATLYWYQQILGQGPKLLIQFQNNGVVDDSQLPKDRFSAERLKGVDSTLKIQPAKLEDSAVYLCASSSDSDNEQFFGPGTRLTVL.

The CDR3 coding sequence is TGTGCCAGCAGCCACCAGGGACAGGGGGCGCAAGATACGCAGTATTTT. The encoded protein is CASSHQGQGAQDTQYF. The chain couples TRBV13 to TRBJ2-3; the match to TRBD1 covers 12 bases. The length of the CDR3 is 16 residues. Germline CDR1 and CDR2: PRHDT and FYEKMQ (reference sequence). V shed 5 bases, J shed 5 bases, and the junction held 8 bases outside the gene matches.

The chain employs TRBV7-8 and TRBJ2-7, with a weak D call TRBD2 (6 bases). CDR3 length: 14 amino acids. V was cut by 5 bases and J by 6 bases, with 17 bases left in between. CDR1 is SGHVS and CDR2 is FQNEAQ in the germline V gene. CDR3 region: CASSHPPGGGEQYF. The CDR3, as DNA: TGTGCCAGCAGCCATCCTCCCGGGGGAGGCGAGCAGTACTTC.

The chain links TRBV28 to TRBJ1-3; D remains ambiguous. The ends were cut back, 7 bases at V and 4 bases at J, with 14 bases in the middle. Germline CDR1 MDHEN, CDR2 SYDVKM. The CDR3 extends over 14 amino acids. The CDR3 here is CASIRGLSGNTIYF. CDR3 nucleotide sequence: TGTGCCAGCATACGGGGATTATCGGGAAACACCATATATTTT.

This chain connects TRBV6-4 to TRBJ2-1; D possibly corresponds to TRBD2 (5 bases). Trimming shortened V by 0 bases and J by 15 bases, and 15 bases separated the two germline ends. This CDR3 spans 13 amino acids. The germline V gene has CDR1 MRHNA and CDR2 SNTAGT. This chain's CDR3 is CASSDSGPRGLFF. DNA of the CDR3: TGTGCCAGCAGTGACTCCGGCCCCCGGGGTCTGTTCTTC.

The CDR3 protein is CASSLSGTGATYEQYF. For the CDR3, the DNA is TGTGCCAGCAGCTTATCAGGGACAGGGGCCACCTACGAGCAGTACTTC. The rearrangement links TRBV7-9 to TRBJ2-7, with 10 bases aligning to TRBD1. The length of the CDR3 is 16 residues. With 2 bases clipped from V and 2 bases from J, the junction kept 6 bases outside the gene matches. CDR1 SEHNR and CDR2 FQNEAQ come from the germline V gene (reference sequence).

This rearrangement joins TRBV11-3 to TRBJ2-3; the D is unclear. There are 14 residues in the CDR3. The V end was cut by 2 bases, the J end by 2 bases, with 8 bases between. CDR1 is SGHNT, CDR2 YENEEA, per germline. CDR3 in amino acids: CASSLLAVTDTQYF. The CDR3 DNA reads as TGTGCCAGCAGCTTACTGGCAGTCACAGATACGCAGTATTTT.

The V gene is TRBV5-1, the J gene TRBJ1-4, with a tentative D call TRBD1 (5 bases). Trimming cost V 7 bases and J 2 bases, with 9 bases left between them. In germline, CDR1 is SGHRS, CDR2 YFSETQ. The CDR3 is 13 amino acids. CDR3 sequence: CASGGSTNEKLFF. In DNA, the CDR3 is TGCGCCAGCGGGGGGTCGACTAATGAAAAACTGTTTTTT.

The chain combines TRBV30 with TRBJ2-7, with D perhaps TRBD1 (6 bases). Germline loops: CDR1 GTSNPN, CDR2 SVGIG (reference sequence). V was cut by 3 bases and J by 11 bases, with 23 bases left in between. This CDR3 has 14 amino acids. The CDR3 is CAWRTTGNQEKEYF. The CDR3 DNA reads TGTGCCTGGAGGACTACAGGGAACCAGGAGAAGGAGTACTTC.

The chain recombines TRBV7-6 with TRBJ2-1, with 7 bases aligning to TRBD1. J lost 7 bases, V lost 5 bases, and 14 bases had no gene match. The CDR3 length is 16 residues. Germline V gene sequence: CDR1 SGHVS, CDR2 FNYEAQ. As DNA, the CDR3 is TGTGCCAGCAGCACAACAGGGGTTGTATCGTGGAATGAGCAGTTCTTC. It is translated as CASSTTGVVSWNEQFF.

This chain connects TRBV18 to TRBJ2-7, with unresolved D. Trimming removed 3 bases at V and 6 bases at J, with 12 bases between. Germline V gene data show CDR1 as KGHSH and CDR2 as LQKENI. This CDR3 is 13 amino acids long. CDR3 nucleotides: TGTGCCAGCTCACCCACCGGTAGGAGCGAGCAGTACTTC. This translates into CASSPTGRSEQYF.

The V call is TRBV7-2, the J call TRBJ2-2; no clear D. Germline CDR1 reads SGHTA; CDR2 reads FQGNSA. V shed 1 base and J shed 0 bases, with 12 bases lying between them. The CDR3 is 17 amino acids. The CDR3 DNA reads TGTGCCAGCAGCTTAGACAGACCTCTCGCGAACACCGGGGAGCTGTTTTTT. Protein: CASSLDRPLANTGELFF.

This clone was found once. V is TRBV6-1 and J is TRBJ1-4; TRBD1 matches 7 bases. Losses at the gene ends were 6 bases for V and 5 bases for J; bases not matched to a gene: 12. The CDR3 runs 16 residues. The germline V gene encodes CDR1 MNHNS and CDR2 SASEGT. CDR3 in DNA: TGTGCCAGCAGGGAAACTTCTGACAGGGTAAATGAAAAACTGTTTTTT. It yields the protein CASRETSDRVNEKLFF.

This clone has more than one count but fewer than ten. Here the CDR3 DNA reads TGTGCCAGCAGTTACTTGGACAGCAGCGATGAAGCTTTCTTT. Residues: CASSYLDSSDEAFF. The V call is TRBV6-6, the J call TRBJ1-1, with D perhaps TRBD1 (6 bases). Looked up from germline, CDR1 is MNHNY and CDR2 is SVGAGI (reference sequence). The germline V and J ends were trimmed by 1 base and 7 bases, with 13 bases remaining between them. This CDR3 region has 14 residues.

The chain links TRBV13 to TRBJ1-3, with 7 bases identical to TRBD1. Germline V gene lookup returns CDR1 PRHDT and CDR2 FYEKMQ (reference sequence). The CDR3 extends over 14 amino acids. The J segment lost 4 bases and the V segment lost 0 bases, leaving 0 bases of the junction unmatched. This chain's CDR3 is CASSLGTGGNTIYF. CDR3 sequence (DNA): TGTGCCAGCAGCTTAGGGACAGGGGGAAACACCATATATTTT.

The chain couples TRBV28 to TRBJ2-3; TRBD2 aligns across 8 bases. Germline V gene sequence: CDR1 MDHEN, CDR2 SYDVKM. The CDR3 totals 14 residues. V dropped 5 bases and J dropped 0; count of bases not matched to a gene: 1. CDR3 in DNA: TGTGCCAGCAGTACTAGCGGTAGCACAGATACGCAGTATTTT. Its translation: CASSTSGSTDTQYF. The full variable domain, completed using reference TRBV28 and TRBJ2-3, is DVKVTQSSRYLVKRTGEKVFLECVQDMDHENMFWYRQDPGLGLRLIYFSYDVKMKEKGDIPEGYSVSREKKERFSLILESASTNQTSMYLCASSTSGSTDTQYFGPGTRLTVL.

The rearrangement links TRBV4-2 to TRBJ1-3; D gene unclear. V lost 0 bases and J 4 bases, leaving 13 bases between the germline ends. Per the germline V gene, CDR1 is LGHNA and CDR2 is YNFKEQ. This CDR3 region has 16 residues. The CDR3 protein is CASSQDLPGGGNTIYF. The CDR3 bases are TGTGCCAGCAGCCAAGATCTCCCAGGAGGAGGAAACACCATATATTTT.

The table lists this clone with a few counts. The V gene is TRBV2, the J gene TRBJ1-5; TRBD1 aligns across 12 bases. The CDR3 runs to 16 residues. Germline trimming cut 6 bases from V and 0 bases from J; bases unmatched to any gene: 3. Germline V gene sequence: CDR1 SNHLY, CDR2 FYNNEI. The CDR3 protein is CASRGTGGSSNQPQHF. In DNA form, the CDR3 reads TGTGCCAGCAGAGGGACAGGGGGCAGTAGCAATCAGCCCCAGCATTTT.

The chain couples TRBV7-2 to TRBJ1-4, with 8 positions matching TRBD1. This CDR3 spans 13 amino acids. V trimming: 4 bases; J trimming: 8 bases; junction bases outside the gene matches: 3. Germline V gene data show CDR1 as SGHTA and CDR2 as FQGNSA. Here the CDR3 reads CASSSNRGEKLFF. DNA for the CDR3: TGTGCCAGCAGCTCAAACAGGGGGGAAAAACTGTTTTTT.